The 23 T cell receptor beta chains presented below share a single source sample, sequenced in a study of blood T cell repertoires in COVID-19. The protocol was immunoSEQ multiplex PCR, while the TCRdb copy is restricted to in-frame clones and leaves out a portion. The data show some 200,000 clones, with around 84% seen just once and about 11% held by the top ten. Sequenced input: peripheral blood. These receptors all stem from a woman of 80 years or more with COVID-19, enrolled during active disease.

On this clone: Different DNA sequences within this sample yield the same CDR3. The V gene is TRBV7-3, the J gene TRBJ2-1, with 12 nucleotides matching TRBD2. This CDR3 is built from 15 residues. Germline lookup yields CDR1 SGHTA and CDR2 FQGTGA. J was trimmed by 3 bases and V by 6 bases; bases with no gene match: 3. The CDR3 spells CASSPTSGGYNEQFF. The CDR3 DNA reads as TGTGCCAGCAGTCCGACTAGCGGGGGCTACAATGAGCAGTTCTTC.

The V gene is TRBV7-2, the J gene TRBJ2-3, with 7 bases lining up with TRBD1. This CDR3 is built from 14 residues. CDR1 is SGHTA and CDR2 is FQGNSA in the germline V gene. V lost 6 bases and J lost 1; bases outside the gene matches: 4. The CDR3 sequence is CASRQGLGTDTQYF. CDR3 nucleotides: TGTGCCAGCAGACAGGGGCTGGGCACAGATACGCAGTATTTT.

Many counts were recorded for this clone. CDR3 region: CASSRQSVKGNQPQHF. Written as DNA, the CDR3 is TGTGCCAGCAGTAGACAGTCCGTAAAAGGCAATCAGCCCCAGCATTTT. The rearrangement joins TRBV2 to TRBJ1-5, with D perhaps TRBD1 (5 bases). This CDR3 has 16 residues. Germline V lookup: CDR1 SNHLY, CDR2 FYNNEI. Trimming removed 5 bases from V and 2 bases from J, with 16 bases in between.

CDR3 DNA: TGTGCCAGCAGAGGAGGTAGCAATCAGCCCCAGCATTTT. As protein: CASRGGSNQPQHF. The V call is TRBV6-5, the J call TRBJ1-5, with no clear D. The CDR3 loop spans 13 amino acids. The V end was cut by 6 bases, the J end by 0 bases, with 6 bases between. Germline CDR1 MNHEY, CDR2 SVGAGI.

The chain is built from TRBV6-5 and TRBJ2-1; 9 nucleotides match TRBD1. CDR1 and CDR2 from the germline V gene are MNHEY and SVGAGI. This CDR3 is 15 amino acids long. The junction had 11 bases not matched to a gene; V was cut back by 8 bases and J by 6 bases. CDR3 sequence: CASWARDREGNEQFF. CDR3 coding DNA: TGTGCCAGCTGGGCCCGGGACAGGGAGGGCAATGAGCAGTTCTTC.

The rearrangement links TRBV10-2 to TRBJ2-1; no reliable D call. V lost 3 bases and J 14 bases, leaving 14 bases between the germline ends. There are 12 residues in the CDR3. Germline-derived CDR1 and CDR2 are WSHSY and SAAADI. As DNA, the CDR3 is TGCGCCAGCAGTGATGAGCAGGTCCGCAAGTTCTTC. It codes for CASSDEQVRKFF.

This rearrangement joins TRBV6-1 to TRBJ1-4; D might be TRBD1 (6 bases). Trimming shortened V by 3 bases and J by 5 bases, and 22 bases separated the two germline ends. CDR1 MNHNS and CDR2 SASEGT come from the germline V gene. The CDR3 covers 18 residues. CDR3 DNA sequence: TGTGCCAGCAGTGATTGGCTTCAAGGACGGACAGACAATGAAAAACTGTTTTTT. As protein: CASSDWLQGRTDNEKLFF.

The chain carries TRBV30 and TRBJ1-2; no definite D call. This CDR3 region has 12 residues. The V gene's germline CDR1 is GTSNPN and CDR2 SVGIG (reference sequence). Trimming left V 0 bases short and J 8 bases short, with 10 bases between. CDR3: CAWSVGREGYTF. CDR3 nucleotides: TGTGCCTGGAGTGTAGGGAGGGAGGGCTACACCTTC.

V usage is TRBV6-5 and J usage is TRBJ2-7; 8 bases line up with TRBD1. The trim removed 6 bases at V and 2 bases at J, leaving 3 bases unmatched. Germline loops: CDR1 MNHEY, CDR2 SVGAGI. CDR3 length equals 13 residues. The CDR3 region is CASRRTGPYEQYF. The CDR3 region has the DNA TGTGCCAGCAGACGGACAGGGCCCTACGAGCAGTACTTC.

DNA for the CDR3: TGTGCCAGCAGTGGTATAGCGGTTGCAACTAATGAAAAACTGTTTTTT. Its protein product is CASSGIAVATNEKLFF. The gene calls are TRBV6-1 and TRBJ1-4; D uncertain. Germline-derived CDR1 and CDR2 are MNHNS and SASEGT. CDR3 length: 16 residues. The ends were cut back, 4 bases at V and 0 bases at J, with 12 bases in the middle.

The chain employs TRBV24-1 and TRBJ1-3; TRBD1 might be the D (6 bases). CDR1 is KGHDR, CDR2 SFDVKD, per germline. The CDR3 loop spans 15 amino acids. The V gene lost 3 bases and the J gene lost 1 base, with 9 bases spanning the gap. This CDR3 reads CATSDKQGSGNTIYF. The CDR3 DNA is TGTGCCACCAGTGATAAACAGGGATCTGGAAACACCATATATTTT.

The chain combines TRBV4-1 with TRBJ2-7; 11 nucleotides line up with TRBD1. The V gene end was trimmed by 5 bases and the J gene end by 2 bases; junction bases not matched to a gene: 5. Germline V gives CDR1 MGHRA, CDR2 YSYEKL. The CDR3 consists of 15 residues. The CDR3 sequence: CASSGRTGGPYEQYF. CDR3 in DNA: TGCGCCAGCAGCGGGAGGACAGGGGGCCCCTACGAGCAGTACTTC.

The genes are TRBV5-8 and TRBJ1-1, with D hard to call. There are 13 residues in the CDR3. Germline lookup yields CDR1 SGHTS and CDR2 YDEGEE. V lost 6 bases, J lost 4 bases, and 13 bases lay in between. CDR3 protein: CASITRVGTEAFF. DNA of the CDR3: TGTGCCAGCATAACCCGGGTCGGCACTGAAGCTTTCTTT.

The V call is TRBV7-2, the J call TRBJ1-2; 7 bases are a match to TRBD1. The junction had 5 bases not matched to a gene; V was cut back by 4 bases and J by 3 bases. Germline V lookup: CDR1 SGHTA, CDR2 FQGNSA. This CDR3 spans 14 amino acids. This CDR3 is CASSSTGLDYGYTF. In DNA, the CDR3 is TGTGCCAGCAGCTCGACAGGGTTAGACTATGGCTACACCTTC.

Turning to this clone: The sample has other DNA sequences that encode this CDR3 too. The chain couples TRBV5-1 to TRBJ1-1, with D possibly being TRBD1 (6 bases). The CDR3 is 13 residues long. Looked up from germline, CDR1 is SGHRS and CDR2 is YFSETQ. With 5 bases removed from V and 2 bases from J, the gap between germline ends came to 10 bases. The CDR3 region is CASSLQGNTEAFF. Written as DNA, the CDR3 is TGCGCCAGCAGTTTACAGGGTAACACTGAAGCTTTCTTT.

The chain has TRBV6-6 and TRBJ1-2; unclear D gene. CDR3 length equals 14 residues. V was shortened by 2 bases and J by 8 bases, with 15 bases between the two germline ends. CDR1 is MNHNY and CDR2 is SVGAGI in the germline V gene (reference sequence). The CDR3 nucleotides read TGTGCCAGCAGTTACAAGGGCAGCGGCGTAGGCTACACCTTC. Residues: CASSYKGSGVGYTF.

V usage is TRBV5-1 and J usage is TRBJ2-7; D may be TRBD1 (5 bases). The CDR3 is 14 residues long. Germline CDR1 and CDR2: SGHRS and YFSETQ. V lost 0 bases and J 0 bases, leaving 7 bases between the germline ends. The CDR3 DNA follows: TGCGCCAGCAGCTTGGGACAGAGCTCCTACGAGCAGTACTTC. Translating it yields CASSLGQSSYEQYF. Full variable domain (remainder filled in from reference TRBV5-1 and TRBJ2-7): KAGVTQTPRYLIKTRGQQVTLSCSPISGHRSVSWYQQTPGQGLQFLFEYFSETQRNKGNFPGRFSGRQFSNSRSEMNVSTLELGDSALYLCASSLGQSSYEQYFGPGTRLTVT.

This clone was detected only once. This chain links TRBV28 with TRBJ1-2; 7 bases match TRBD1. Germline values: CDR1 MDHEN, CDR2 SYDVKM. This CDR3 is built from 14 residues. J lost 5 bases, V lost 7 bases, and 10 bases had no gene match. CDR3 region: CASNSPGTDYGYTF. The DNA for the CDR3 is TGTGCCAGCAACTCTCCCGGGACAGATTATGGCTACACCTTC.

The rearrangement joins TRBV5-6 to TRBJ1-1; D may be TRBD1 (5 bases). V shed 1 base and J shed 3 bases, with 13 bases lying between them. Germline loops: CDR1 SGHDT, CDR2 YYEEEE. There are 15 residues in the CDR3. The CDR3 bases are TGTGCCAGCAGCTTGCGGCTTACAGGTGACACTGAAGCTTTCTTT. Its translation: CASSLRLTGDTEAFF.

Here the CDR3 DNA reads TGTGCCAGCAGTCTGACGACCGGGACAGGGAACAATCAGCCCCAGCATTTT. Encoded protein: CASSLTTGTGNNQPQHF. The J gene is TRBJ1-5, the V gene TRBV28, with TRBD1 matching 9 bases. The CDR3 runs to 17 residues. Germline V gene data show CDR1 as MDHEN and CDR2 as SYDVKM. V was pared by 5 bases and J by 3 bases, with 11 bases of the junction left unmatched.

The chain couples TRBV5-5 to TRBJ2-2; 12 bases match TRBD2. The CDR3 covers 18 residues. V shed 1 base, J shed 0 bases, and the junction held 4 bases outside the gene matches. Germline values: CDR1 SGHKS, CDR2 YYEKEE (reference sequence). CDR3 sequence reads: CASSLLLAGGPNTGELFF. CDR3 sequence (DNA): TGTGCCAGCAGCTTGTTACTAGCGGGGGGCCCGAACACCGGGGAGCTGTTTTTT.

The V gene is TRBV5-4, the J gene TRBJ2-5; D gene unclear. Germline CDR1 and CDR2: SGHNT and YYREEE (reference sequence). The CDR3 is made up of 13 amino acids. Trimming took off 1 base at V and 1 base at J, with 5 bases between the two ends. CDR3 in amino acids: CASSLYIQETQYF. The CDR3 nucleotides are TGTGCCAGCAGCTTGTATATCCAAGAGACCCAGTACTTC.

This clone was seen just once. The chain recombines TRBV5-8 with TRBJ1-1; D possibly corresponds to TRBD1 (6 bases). This CDR3 comprises 14 residues. Between the trimmed V and J ends, which lost 5 bases and 3 bases, there was a span of 14 bases. CDR1 and CDR2 from the germline V gene are SGHTS and YDEGEE. The CDR3 here is CASRRGGLYTEAFF. CDR3 bases: TGTGCCAGCAGGAGGGGGGGCCTCTACACTGAAGCTTTCTTT.